This TCR beta chain emerged from a study of cytomegalovirus exposure and HLA in healthy donors. The data were produced by immunoSEQ multiplex PCR, yet TCRdb's version contains in-frame clones alone and is incomplete. This sample has hundreds of thousands of clones, with roughly 84% found just once. The CDR3 spans 15 residues. The germline V and J ends were trimmed by 3 bases and 7 bases, with 15 bases remaining between them. CDR1 is SNHLY and CDR2 is FYNNEI in the germline V gene. The sequencing input was PBMCs. The V call is TRBV2, the J call TRBJ1-4; a possible D gene is TRBD1 (6 bases). This clonotype was obtained from a man younger than 30 in good health and CMV-seropositive. For the CDR3, the DNA is TGTGCCAGCAGTGACGTGGGCAGGGGCCGTGAAAAACTGTTTTTT. Its translation: CASSDVGRGREKLFF.